A selection of T cell receptor beta chains follows, all from one sample in a study of cytomegalovirus exposure and HLA in healthy donors. The assay was immunoSEQ multiplex PCR, and TCRdb's table has in-frame clones only and misses some. The profile shows about 180,000 clones, more than 80% of them singletons. Material: PBMCs. The receptors come from a male donor in good health and CMV-seronegative. Both conserved end residues are part of each CDR3. A D gene is named only where the DNA matches it firmly. Clone size is stated in some rows and not others, as once, few, many or a class when expanded.

j_call v_call clone_size d_call cdr3_aa cdr3_nt
TRBJ1-6 TRBV29-1 - - CSVAWSSYNSPLHF TGCAGCGTTGCGTGGAGCTCCTATAATTCACCCCTCCACTTT
TRBJ2-7 TRBV10-3 - TRBD1 CAISEGQGKNEQYF TGTGCCATCAGTGAGGGACAGGGGAAGAACGAGCAGTACTTC
TRBJ2-7 TRBV5-1 few - CASSLGQISYEQYF TGCGCCAGCAGCTTGGGACAAATCTCCTACGAGCAGTACTTC
TRBJ2-7 TRBV6-9 few TRBD1 CASSYVPDRAHEQYF TGTGCCAGCAGTTACGTGCCGGACAGGGCCCACGAGCAGTACTTC
TRBJ1-2 TRBV27 once TRBD1 CASSLRGVGTGEGYTF TGTGCCAGCAGCCTAAGGGGTGTAGGGACAGGGGAAGGCTACACCTTC
TRBJ2-7 TRBV5-1 - TRBD1 CASSQRPGQGAYEQYF TGCGCCAGCAGCCAACGACCGGGACAGGGGGCCTACGAGCAGTACTTC
TRBJ2-3 TRBV7-2 - - CASSSSGADTQYF TGTGCCAGCAGCTCCTCCGGGGCAGATACGCAGTATTTT
TRBJ2-3 TRBV6-5 - TRBD2 CASSLAGGRDTQYF TGTGCCAGCAGTCTAGCGGGGGGCCGCGATACGCAGTATTTT
TRBJ2-1 TRBV9 - - CASSVAGSYNEQFF TGTGCCAGCAGCGTAGCGGGGTCCTACAATGAGCAGTTCTTC
TRBJ2-1 TRBV6-6 - TRBD1 CASFTPGQGFNEQFF TGTGCCAGTTTTACCCCGGGACAGGGCTTCAATGAGCAGTTCTTC
TRBJ1-3 TRBV19 - TRBD1 CASRRTGALQNSGNTIYF TGTGCCAGTAGGAGGACAGGGGCTCTTCAGAACTCTGGAAACACCATATATTTT
TRBJ1-5 TRBV5-1 few TRBD1 CASSLGQGLNQPQHF TGCGCCAGCAGCTTGGGACAGGGCCTCAATCAGCCCCAGCATTTT
TRBJ1-3 TRBV7-8 - - CASSQGQGRVIRSSGNTIYF TGTGCCAGCAGCCAGGGGCAGGGTAGAGTGATCCGTAGCTCTGGAAACACCATATATTTT
TRBJ2-1 TRBV9 once - CASSADRGEQFF TGTGCCAGCAGCGCCGACCGGGGTGAGCAGTTCTTC
TRBJ2-3 TRBV7-2 - TRBD2 CASSFAPAGDPDTQYF TGTGCCAGCAGCTTTGCGCCCGCGGGAGACCCAGATACGCAGTATTTT
TRBJ2-3 TRBV5-6 - - CASSSLYSPGNPSTDTQYF TGTGCCAGCAGCTCCCTCTATAGTCCGGGAAACCCTAGCACAGATACGCAGTATTTT
TRBJ1-5 TRBV5-6 - TRBD1 CASSFGTGVSQPQHF TGTGCCAGCAGCTTCGGGACAGGGGTTTCTCAGCCCCAGCATTTT
TRBJ2-7 TRBV5-1 few - CASSSLAGEGNEQYF TGCGCCAGCAGCTCCTTGGCAGGGGAAGGGAACGAGCAGTACTTC
TRBJ2-2 TRBV27 - TRBD1 CASTETGGGELFF TGTGCCAGCACCGAGACAGGGGGCGGGGAGCTGTTTTTT
TRBJ2-1 TRBV9 - - CASSVGWTYNEQFF TGTGCCAGCAGCGTAGGCTGGACTTACAATGAGCAGTTCTTC
TRBJ2-7 TRBV7-2 - TRBD1 CASSLGQGQVYEQYF TGTGCCAGCAGCTTGGGACAGGGACAAGTCTACGAGCAGTACTTC
TRBJ2-7 TRBV6-1 few - CASSGKGPNYEQYF TGTGCCAGCAGTGGGAAGGGGCCCAACTACGAGCAGTACTTC
TRBJ1-1 TRBV29-1 - TRBD1 CSASLGQLNTEAFF TGCAGCGCTTCCCTGGGACAGCTGAACACTGAAGCTTTCTTT
TRBJ2-7 TRBV4-2 - TRBD2 CASSQVSGGPNEQYF TGTGCCAGCAGCCAAGTGTCGGGAGGTCCCAACGAGCAGTACTTC
TRBJ2-5 TRBV14 - TRBD1 CASSHRDRGGETQYF TGTGCCAGCAGCCACCGGGACAGGGGTGGAGAGACCCAGTACTTC
TRBJ1-2 TRBV19 - TRBD1 CASHHRGQGSYGYTF TGTGCCAGTCACCACCGGGGACAGGGGTCCTATGGCTACACCTTC
TRBJ1-1 TRBV7-9 - TRBD1 CASSPQGTENTEAFF TGTGCCAGCAGCCCGCAGGGGACAGAGAACACTGAAGCTTTCTTT
TRBJ2-3 TRBV30 - TRBD2 CAWGVGGRTDTQYF TGTGCCTGGGGAGTGGGGGGGAGGACAGATACGCAGTATTTT
TRBJ1-2 TRBV18 - TRBD1 CASSPGQGLGGYTF TGTGCCAGCTCACCGGGACAGGGGCTCGGTGGCTACACCTTC
TRBJ1-2 TRBV19 - - CASKGRVYDGYTF TGTGCCAGTAAAGGCAGGGTGTATGATGGCTACACCTTC
TRBJ1-1 TRBV13 few - CASSLGRYEAFF TGTGCCAGCAGCTTAGGTCGGTACGAAGCTTTCTTT
TRBJ2-3 TRBV5-6 - - CASSFTRGVTDTQYF TGTGCCAGCAGCTTCACCAGGGGGGTGACAGATACGCAGTATTTT
TRBJ1-2 TRBV7-9 - TRBD1 CASSFTVDRDYGYTF TGTGCCAGCAGTTTCACCGTCGACAGGGACTATGGCTACACCTTC
TRBJ2-5 TRBV7-9 - TRBD2 CASSYNKNRLAGETQYF TGTGCCAGCAGCTATAACAAAAATCGACTAGCGGGAGAGACCCAGTACTTC
TRBJ2-7 TRBV9 - TRBD1 CASSPGQTPYEQYF TGTGCCAGCAGCCCGGGACAGACCCCTTACGAGCAGTACTTC
TRBJ1-5 TRBV19 - - CASLPKGAYQPQHF TGTGCCAGCCTTCCGAAGGGAGCTTATCAGCCCCAGCATTTT
TRBJ2-1 TRBV7-3 - - CASSLITTTYNEQFF TGTGCCAGCAGCTTAATAACTACCACATACAATGAGCAGTTCTTC
TRBJ2-7 TRBV9 - - CASSVGTDTYEQYF TGTGCCAGCAGCGTAGGGACAGATACCTACGAGCAGTACTTC
TRBJ2-1 TRBV6-5 - - CATRGAILGEQFF TGTGCCACCAGAGGAGCTATATTGGGTGAGCAGTTCTTC
TRBJ1-2 TRBV5-1 - - CASSTGQRSNYGYPF TGCGCCAGCAGCACCGGACAGCGGTCTAACTATGGCTACCCCTTC
TRBJ2-3 TRBV7-2 - - CASSSDPGGTDTQYF TGTGCCAGCAGTTCTGACCCGGGGGGCACAGATACGCAGTATTTT
TRBJ2-2 TRBV5-4 - TRBD1 CASSLVAGGGKSTGELFF TGTGCCAGCAGCTTGGTCGCAGGGGGCGGGAAAAGCACCGGGGAGCTGTTTTTT
TRBJ2-4 TRBV5-1 - TRBD1 CASSLGQGGSNIQYF TGCGCCAGCAGCTTGGGACAGGGGGGTTCAAACATTCAGTACTTC
TRBJ2-1 TRBV19 - TRBD2 CASSIGPSGSSYNEQFF TGTGCCAGTAGTATCGGGCCTAGCGGTAGCTCCTACAATGAGCAGTTCTTC
TRBJ2-1 TRBV7-2 - TRBD1 CASSLALGQLNEQFF TGTGCCAGCAGCTTAGCGCTGGGACAGCTCAATGAGCAGTTCTTC